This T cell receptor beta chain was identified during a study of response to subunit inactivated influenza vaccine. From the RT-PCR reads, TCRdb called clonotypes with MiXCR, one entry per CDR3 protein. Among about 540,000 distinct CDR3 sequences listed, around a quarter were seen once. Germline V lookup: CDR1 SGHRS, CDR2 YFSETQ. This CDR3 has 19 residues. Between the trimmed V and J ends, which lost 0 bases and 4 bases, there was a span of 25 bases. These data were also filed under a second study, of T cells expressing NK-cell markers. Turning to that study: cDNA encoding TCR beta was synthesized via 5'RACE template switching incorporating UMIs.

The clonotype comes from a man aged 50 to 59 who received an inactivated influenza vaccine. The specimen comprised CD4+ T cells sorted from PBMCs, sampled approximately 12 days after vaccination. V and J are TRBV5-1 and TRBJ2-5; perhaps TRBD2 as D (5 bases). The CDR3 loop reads CASSLEGTVSSRAGETQYF. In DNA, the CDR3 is TGCGCCAGCAGCTTGGAAGGAACGGTCTCCTCGCGGGCGGGAGAGACCCAGTACTTC.